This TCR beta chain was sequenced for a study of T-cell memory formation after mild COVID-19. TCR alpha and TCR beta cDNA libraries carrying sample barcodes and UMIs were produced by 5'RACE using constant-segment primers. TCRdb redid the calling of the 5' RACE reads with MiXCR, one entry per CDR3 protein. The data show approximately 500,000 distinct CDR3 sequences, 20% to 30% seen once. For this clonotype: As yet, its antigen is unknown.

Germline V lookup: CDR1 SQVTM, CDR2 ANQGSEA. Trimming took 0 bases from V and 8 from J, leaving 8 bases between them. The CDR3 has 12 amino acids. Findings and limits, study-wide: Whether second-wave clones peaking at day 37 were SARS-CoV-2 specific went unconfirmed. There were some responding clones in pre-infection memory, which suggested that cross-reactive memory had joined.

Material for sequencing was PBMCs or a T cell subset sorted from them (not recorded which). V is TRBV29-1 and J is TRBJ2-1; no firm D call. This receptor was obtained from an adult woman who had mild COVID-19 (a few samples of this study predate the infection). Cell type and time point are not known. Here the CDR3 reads CSVEDLSDEQFF. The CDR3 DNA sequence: TGCAGCGTTGAAGATTTGAGCGATGAGCAGTTCTTC.